This TCR beta chain comes out of a study of CD8+ T cells in alopecia areata. Reverse transcription of extracted RNA yielded cDNA, which provided the sequencing template. The method was immunoSEQ multiplex PCR; TCRdb's version includes in-frame clones alone and lacks a portion of them. The sample lists under 40,000 clones, roughly 50% seen once, with around 38% in the top ten. The CDR3 totals 16 residues. V was clipped by 3 bases and J by 9 bases; unmatched bases: 9. Germline V gene lookup returns CDR1 LNHDA and CDR2 SQIVND (reference sequence). A note on this clone: Its specificity is unknown.

The study's findings and limits: Compared with normal scalp, lesional scalp had higher clonality and more expanded CD8+ clones.

The chain has TRBV19 and TRBJ2-1; 12 positions match TRBD2. The specimen sequenced was NKG2D-high CD8+ T cells sorted from blood. The sequence was obtained from a human donor with alopecia areata. The CDR3 spells CASSMGASGRAGEQFF. DNA of the CDR3: TGTGCCAGTAGTATGGGGGCTAGCGGGAGGGCCGGTGAGCAGTTCTTC. The full variable domain, in which reference TRBV19 and TRBJ2-1 provide the parts outside the CDR3, is DGGITQSPKYLFRKEGQNVTLSCEQNLNHDAMYWYRQDPGQGLRLIYYSQIVNDFQKGDIAEGYSVSREKKESFPLTVTSAQKNPTAFYLCASSMGASGRAGEQFFGPGTRLTVL.